This T cell receptor beta chain was documented in a study of T cell repertoires in cytomegalovirus infection (dated by TCRdb to the late 2010s). Context from the whole study: Donor HLA type was relevant to the analysis, because carriage of CMV infection together with the matching HLA type was indicated by public TCR beta signatures.

There are 13 amino acids in the CDR3, from cysteine to phenylalanine inclusive. This entry keeps only the CDR3 DNA: 39 bases, framed from base 1. V lost 4 bases and J lost 7 bases; the stretch between them is 11 bases long. Based on the germline V gene (reference sequence), the CDR1 and CDR2 sequences are LNHDA and SQIVND. Sequencer: Illumina HiSeq 1500. TCRdb took the public reads, trimmed them with fastp at Q25, ran MiXCR for clone calling and kept in-frame beta chains. Every distinct CDR3 protein forms one entry, paired with its most common genes and DNA. Within this sample are 680,000 or so distinct CDR3 sequences, with 35% to 45% of them counted one time only. About 2.8% of the sample is held by the ten biggest clonotypes. Regarding this clonotype: Its recognized antigen is unknown. Qualities for individual bases were not recorded, and no much larger clone is one base off.

Study-wide conclusions, independent of this receptor: In both this cohort and an independent approximately 400-donor cohort, the cumulative frequency of public TCR beta family members distinguished carriers of CMV infection plus the relevant HLA type. The ex vivo response was dominated by HLA-C-restricted CMV-specific TCR beta clonotypes, which also provided the single most frequent clonotype in two of eight donors.

The chain is made from TRBV19 and TRBJ1-5; the D gene is perhaps TRBD1, from 6 matching bases. This TCR came from a human donor in good health (CMV status not recorded). Some clones in this sample may be carry-over from other donors' samples. Sequencing input: PBMCs. The CDR3 region reads CASSTGEKQPQHF. The nucleotide sequence reads TGTGCCAGTAGTACAGGGGAAAAACAGCCCCAGCATTTT.